The 13 T cell receptor beta chains given below trace back to one sample, sequenced in a study of cytomegalovirus exposure and HLA in healthy donors. The primer mix had 60 Vbeta and 13 Jbeta primers. The data were produced by immunoSEQ multiplex PCR, yet TCRdb's version contains in-frame clones alone and is incomplete. The sample yields around 130,000 clones, about 76% seen once. Sequences were obtained from PBMCs. The receptors here all came from a man aged 18 to 29 in good health and CMV-seronegative.

V is TRBV2 and J is TRBJ1-6, with D tentatively TRBD1 (5 bases). The V end lost 6 bases, the J end lost 10 bases, and 13 bases lay between the germline ends. CDR3 length: 13 amino acids. From germline, CDR1 is SNHLY and CDR2 FYNNEI. This CDR3 is CASRGTLGSPLHF. The CDR3, as DNA: TGTGCCAGCAGGGGGACTTTGGGATCACCCCTCCACTTT.

The chain combines TRBV19 with TRBJ2-1, with TRBD1 matching 8 bases. This CDR3 comprises 15 residues. V was pared by 4 bases and J by 5 bases, with 7 bases of the junction left unmatched. Germline V lookup: CDR1 LNHDA, CDR2 SQIVND (reference sequence). In DNA form, the CDR3 reads TGTGCCAGTAGTACTCTGGGGACAGGCAACAATGAGCAGTTCTTC. It specifies CASSTLGTGNNEQFF.

The V gene is TRBV19, the J gene TRBJ2-1; tentative D call: TRBD1 (6 bases). This CDR3 spans 14 amino acids. V was cut by 7 bases and J by 3 bases, with 13 bases left in between. The V gene's germline CDR1 is LNHDA and CDR2 SQIVND (reference sequence). CDR3 nucleotides: TGTGCCAGTACCCAAGACAGGAGCTACAATGAGCAGTTCTTC. Its translation: CASTQDRSYNEQFF.

The CDR3 here is CASSPVPGQGPTYEQYF. Here the CDR3 DNA reads TGTGCCAGCTCACCAGTCCCGGGACAGGGACCCACCTACGAGCAGTACTTC. V and J are TRBV18 and TRBJ2-7; 9 nucleotides match TRBD1. In germline, CDR1 is KGHSH, CDR2 LQKENI. The CDR3 is 17 residues long. V gave up 2 bases and J gave up 2 bases; unmatched junction bases: 10.

The rearrangement joins TRBV4-3 to TRBJ2-7, with 12 bases aligning to TRBD2. The CDR3 is 15 residues long. Germline V gene data show CDR1 as LGHNA and CDR2 as YSLEER. The ends lost 3 bases at V and 0 bases at J; junction bases unmatched: 0. The CDR3 nucleotides are TGCGCCAGCAGCCAGGGACTAGCGGGCTCCTACGAGCAGTACTTC. Protein product: CASSQGLAGSYEQYF.

This chain connects TRBV9 to TRBJ2-3, with TRBD1 as a possible D gene (6 bases). The V gene's germline CDR1 is SGDLS and CDR2 YYNGEE. Trimming took off 0 bases at V and 4 bases at J, with 12 bases between the two ends. The CDR3 has 15 residues. The CDR3 spells CASSVDGTFADTQYF. Here the CDR3 DNA reads TGTGCCAGCAGCGTAGATGGGACATTCGCAGATACGCAGTATTTT.

The rearrangement uses TRBV29-1 and TRBJ1-2; no definite D call. The CDR3 is 12 amino acids. Looked up from germline, CDR1 is SQVTM and CDR2 is ANQGSEA. Trimming shortened V by 4 bases and J by 1 base, and 7 bases separated the two germline ends. The CDR3 loop is CSVVKLNYGYTF. The CDR3 DNA is TGCAGCGTTGTCAAGCTTAACTATGGCTACACCTTC. The whole variable domain, filled in from reference TRBV29-1 and TRBJ1-2, reads SAVISQKPSRDICQRGTSLTIQCQVDSQVTMMFWYRQQPGQSLTLIATANQGSEATYESGFVIDKFPISRPNLTFSTLTVSNMSPEDSSIYLCSVVKLNYGYTFGSGTRLTVV.

The chain recombines TRBV19 with TRBJ1-1; D uncertain. This CDR3 has 13 amino acids. V dropped 6 bases and J dropped 3 bases, with 11 bases sitting between them. Germline lookup yields CDR1 LNHDA and CDR2 SQIVND (reference sequence). The CDR3 DNA follows: TGTGCCAGTAGCTTCCTCCGGGACACTGAAGCTTTCTTT. Residues: CASSFLRDTEAFF.

The chain links TRBV15 to TRBJ2-5; D might be TRBD2 (5 bases). V was pared by 9 bases and J by 5 bases, with 22 bases between. The CDR3 length is 15 residues. CDR1 and CDR2 from the germline V gene are LNHNV and YYDKDF (reference sequence). The CDR3 DNA follows: TGTGCCACAGCGGCTGCAAGTCCGATCGACGAGACCCAGTACTTC. Residues: CATAAASPIDETQYF.

J is TRBJ1-2 and V is TRBV30; 10 nucleotides match TRBD1. With V trimmed by 5 bases and J by 2 bases, 5 bases remained unmatched. This CDR3 region has 14 residues. Germline V gene sequence: CDR1 GTSNPN, CDR2 SVGIG (reference sequence). CDR3 in DNA: TGTGCCTGGGTGGGACAGGGGTACAACTATGGCTACACCTTC. Its translation is CAWVGQGYNYGYTF.

V and J are TRBV5-1 and TRBJ2-7; a weak D match, TRBD2 (5 bases). This CDR3 is 13 amino acids long. The germline gives CDR1 SGHRS, CDR2 YFSETQ. The ends were cut back, 3 bases at V and 6 bases at J, with 13 bases in the middle. The CDR3 nucleotides read TGCGCCAGCAGCTATGCGGGCGCGAGCGAGCAGTACTTC. Translated, it gives CASSYAGASEQYF.

The rearrangement links TRBV19 to TRBJ1-6, with 9 bases aligning to TRBD1. CDR1 and CDR2 from the germline V gene are LNHDA and SQIVND (reference sequence). After removal of 2 bases from V and 8 bases from J, the junction contained 1 base not matched to a gene. The CDR3 consists of 14 residues. CDR3 region: CASSIWTGDSPLHF. In DNA form, the CDR3 reads TGTGCCAGTAGTATATGGACAGGGGATTCACCCCTCCACTTT.

The V and J genes are TRBV6-1 and TRBJ1-2, with 9 bases fitting TRBD1. This CDR3 comprises 15 residues. J lost 8 bases, V lost 4 bases, and 11 bases had no gene match. Germline lookup yields CDR1 MNHNS and CDR2 SASEGT. DNA of the CDR3: TGTGCCAGCAGTGCCCGAACAGGGGGCGTACGAGGCTACACCTTC. It translates to CASSARTGGVRGYTF.